This T cell receptor (beta chain) was captured by sequencing in a study of cytomegalovirus exposure and HLA in healthy donors. PCR was performed using 60 Vbeta and 13 Jbeta primers. Produced via immunoSEQ multiplex PCR; TCRdb's table is partial and in-frame only. The sample includes fewer than 90,000 clones, 60% to 80% of them seen just once. CDR1 and CDR2 from the germline V gene are SGHRS and YFSETQ. Trimming cost V 1 base and J 2 bases, with 2 bases left between them. This CDR3 is 12 amino acids long. The source is a female donor in good health and CMV-seronegative. This chain links TRBV5-1 with TRBJ2-3, with D uncertain. Sequencing was done on a sample of PBMCs. The CDR3, as DNA: TGCGCCAGCAGCTTGCTCACAGATACGCAGTATTTT. Translated: CASSLLTDTQYF.